The rows below give T cell receptor beta chains drawn from one sample of a study of stem cell transplantation in POMP-related autoinflammatory disease. TCRdb's table, derived via immunoSEQ multiplex PCR, lists solely in-frame clones and lacks some. The repertoire holds some 31,000 clones, with 80% to 90% as singletons. The sequences come from CD4+ T cells from PBMCs, collected before stem cell transplantation. The source is a human donor with POMP-related autoinflammation and immune dysregulation (PRAID). Each CDR3 is given with its conserved first and last residue. D genes are given only for firm matches. Clone sizes are given selectively: once, few, many, or a class where the clone is expanded.

J gene,V gene,D gene,clone size,CDR3 DNA,CDR3 protein
TRBJ2-7,TRBV7-9,TRBD2,-,TGTGCCAGCAGCCCGAGGGGCCTGATAGCGGGACGCTCCTACGAGCAGTACTTC,CASSPRGLIAGRSYEQYF
TRBJ2-5,TRBV30,TRBD2,-,TGTGCCTGGAGTCCGCCACCGGGAGGCGAGACCCAGTACTTC,CAWSPPPGGETQYF
TRBJ2-7,TRBV6-5,-,-,TGTGCCAGCAGTTACGCCCCTGGCAGGGGAAACGAGCAGTACTTC,CASSYAPGRGNEQYF
TRBJ1-6,TRBV27,-,-,TGTGCCAGCACAACGGAGCCAGGGCTACTTAGGAGCTCCTATAATTCACCCCTCCACTTT,CASTTEPGLLRSSYNSPLHF
TRBJ2-2,TRBV7-3,TRBD1,-,TGTGCCAGCACCTCCCCGGGGACAGGGGGGAAAACCGGGGAGCTGTTTTTT,CASTSPGTGGKTGELFF
TRBJ2-3,TRBV7-2,TRBD1,-,TGTGCCAGCAGCACAGACAGGGTGGATACGCAGTATTTT,CASSTDRVDTQYF
TRBJ2-3,TRBV5-4,-,-,TGTGCCAGCAGCTTGAAGGTACCAGGGCCCCGGAATACGCAGTATTTT,CASSLKVPGPRNTQYF
TRBJ2-7,TRBV7-6,-,-,TGTGCCAGCAGCCCTGGGACAAACACCTACGAGCAGTACTTC,CASSPGTNTYEQYF
TRBJ2-6,TRBV6-5,-,-,TGTGCCAGCAGTTTTACAGGGGGGGCCAACGTCCTGACTTTC,CASSFTGGANVLTF
TRBJ1-1,TRBV27,-,-,TGTGCCAGCAGGCGACAGTCGATCACTGAAGCTTTCTTT,CASRRQSITEAFF
TRBJ1-2,TRBV5-4,-,-,TGTGCCAGCAGCAGTGGCGTCCTCGCGGGCCCCCATGGCTACACCTTC,CASSSGVLAGPHGYTF
TRBJ2-3,TRBV9,-,-,TGTGCCAGCAGCGTAGATGTATCTAGCACAGATACGCAGTATTTT,CASSVDVSSTDTQYF
TRBJ2-1,TRBV6-4,-,-,TGTGCCAGCAGTCCTTTTGGTACAGACTACAATGAGCAGTTCTTC,CASSPFGTDYNEQFF
TRBJ2-5,TRBV5-1,-,-,TGCGCCAGCAGCTCCGGAAGGCAAGAAGAGACCCAGTACTTC,CASSSGRQEETQYF
TRBJ2-5,TRBV4-1,TRBD2,-,TGCGCCAGCAGCCGGACTGGACTAGAAAAGACCCAGTACTTC,CASSRTGLEKTQYF
TRBJ2-3,TRBV5-1,TRBD2,-,TGCGCCAGCAGCGTCGGGACTAGCGGGGGGATAGATACGCAGTATTTT,CASSVGTSGGIDTQYF
TRBJ1-2,TRBV28,TRBD1,-,TGTGCCAGCAGAGACGACAGGGAAGGCTACACCTTC,CASRDDREGYTF
TRBJ1-5,TRBV7-2,TRBD1,once,TGTGCCAGCAGCTCCCTCAGGGGGCGCGGGCAGCCCCAGCATTTT,CASSSLRGRGQPQHF
TRBJ2-7,TRBV7-2,-,-,TGTGCCAGCAGCCCCGGCCGCTTCGGCGAGCAGTACTTC,CASSPGRFGEQYF
TRBJ1-6,TRBV7-9,-,-,TGTGCCAGCAGCTCGGGGACAAGAAATTCACCCCTCCACTTT,CASSSGTRNSPLHF
TRBJ1-1,TRBV18,TRBD1,-,TGTGCCAGCTCCCCTTTTGACAGGGCAAGAAACACTGAAGCTTTCTTT,CASSPFDRARNTEAFF
TRBJ2-3,TRBV2,-,-,TGTGCCAGCAGGCCCGACACTTCAGATACGCAGTATTTT,CASRPDTSDTQYF
TRBJ1-6,TRBV10-3,TRBD1,-,TGTGCCATAGGGACAGGGAATAATTCACCCCTCCACTTT,CAIGTGNNSPLHF
TRBJ2-5,TRBV5-1,-,-,TGCGCCAGCAGCTTGCTGGGGGAGACCCAGTACTTC,CASSLLGETQYF
TRBJ2-6,TRBV10-3,-,once,TGTGCCATCAGTGTCTTCACGGACTCTGGGGCCAACGTCCTGACTTTC,CAISVFTDSGANVLTF
TRBJ1-1,TRBV5-1,-,few,TGCGCCAGCAGCTTGGGCCAGACAGGCCATGAAGCTTTCTTT,CASSLGQTGHEAFF
TRBJ2-7,TRBV10-3,TRBD2,-,TGTGCCATCAGTGAGTCGTGGGGCCCTAGCGGTTCCTACGAGCAGTACTTC,CAISESWGPSGSYEQYF
TRBJ2-7,TRBV7-9,-,-,TGTGCCAGCAGCCCCACCAGGGGAGGGTTACACGAGCAGTACTTC,CASSPTRGGLHEQYF
TRBJ1-5,TRBV5-1,TRBD1,-,TGCGCCAGCAGCTTGACAGGGGGCGGTCAGCCCCAGCATTTT,CASSLTGGGQPQHF
TRBJ1-2,TRBV6-1,-,-,TGTGCCAGCAGTGACAGCTCCTTGGGCTACACCTTC,CASSDSSLGYTF
TRBJ2-5,TRBV5-6,-,-,TGTGCCAGCAGCTTTAGGAGTCTCCAAGAGACCCAGTACTTC,CASSFRSLQETQYF
TRBJ2-5,TRBV29-1,TRBD2,-,TGCAGCGTTGAAGGGGGGGGAGAGACCCAGTACTTC,CSVEGGGETQYF
TRBJ2-7,TRBV30,-,-,TGTGCCTGGAGTGTAGGGGGGGATCCCTACGAGCAGTACTTC,CAWSVGGDPYEQYF
TRBJ1-4,TRBV28,-,once,TGTGCCAGCAGTTCCCAGGAGGCTAATGAAAAACTGTTTTTT,CASSSQEANEKLFF
TRBJ1-6,TRBV2,TRBD1,-,TGTGCCAGCAGCCTAGGACAGGCGTATTCACCCCTCCACTTT,CASSLGQAYSPLHF
TRBJ2-3,TRBV25-1,-,-,TGTGCCACCCTTGGGGCCACAGATACGCAGTATTTT,CATLGATDTQYF
TRBJ2-5,TRBV5-1,-,-,TGCGCCAGCAGCCCAGGAAGTCAAGAGACCCAGTACTTC,CASSPGSQETQYF
TRBJ1-4,TRBV6-6,-,-,TGTGCCAGCAGTATCTTGGGACCCCTTAATGAAAAACTGTTTTTT,CASSILGPLNEKLFF
TRBJ1-4,TRBV5-1,-,-,TGCGCCAGCAGCTTGGCCGGCGGTGGGGAAAAACTGTTTTTT,CASSLAGGGEKLFF
TRBJ2-7,TRBV11-2,-,-,TGTGCCAGCAGCTTCTGGCAGACTAACTACGAGCAGTACTTC,CASSFWQTNYEQYF
TRBJ1-1,TRBV5-4,-,-,TGTGCCAGCAGCAGCCAGGTGGGGGCAATCGACACTGAAGCTTTCTTT,CASSSQVGAIDTEAFF
TRBJ1-1,TRBV7-9,-,once,TGTGCCAGCAGCTCCCGGAGTGACACTGAAGCTTTCTTT,CASSSRSDTEAFF
TRBJ1-5,TRBV19,-,-,TGTGCCAGTAACGGCAGCAATCAGCCCCAGCATTTT,CASNGSNQPQHF
TRBJ1-5,TRBV29-1,TRBD1,-,TGCAGCGTTCGGACAGGGGGCACGAATCAGCCCCAGCATTTT,CSVRTGGTNQPQHF
TRBJ2-5,TRBV7-6,TRBD1,-,TGTGCCAGCAGCCGGACAGGGGCAGGGGAGACCCAGTACTTC,CASSRTGAGETQYF
TRBJ2-1,TRBV5-4,TRBD2,-,TGTGCCAGCAGCTTGGCGGCTAGCGGGCGCAATGAGCAGTTCTTC,CASSLAASGRNEQFF
TRBJ2-3,TRBV10-3,-,-,TGTGCCATCAGTGAGTCGCTCAGCACAGATACGCAGTATTTT,CAISESLSTDTQYF